A single sample is the source of the 23 T cell receptor beta chains below, sequenced in a study of T cell responses to AZD1222 COVID-19 vaccine. Sequencing used immunoSEQ multiplex PCR; TCRdb keeps in-frame clones, though not all of them. The sample has roughly 120,000 clones; around 90% are singletons. Material: peripheral blood, obtained on day 0 of AZD1222 vaccination. The origin of the receptors is an adult in good health.

The chain is built from TRBV19 and TRBJ2-1; a weak D match, TRBD2 (5 bases). V gave up 5 bases and J gave up 2 bases, with 7 bases separating them. CDR1 and CDR2 from the germline V gene are LNHDA and SQIVND (reference sequence). CDR3 length equals 13 residues. CDR3 sequence: CASSETTYNEQFF. Written as DNA, the CDR3 is TGTGCCAGTAGTGAGACTACCTACAATGAGCAGTTCTTC.

This clone came up a few times. This rearrangement joins TRBV30 to TRBJ1-2, with TRBD1 matching 8 bases. This CDR3 contains 12 residues. The junction had 1 base not matched to a gene; V was cut back by 2 bases and J by 5 bases. Germline CDR1 and CDR2: GTSNPN and SVGIG (reference sequence). This chain's CDR3 is CAWSTGGYGYTF. CDR3 sequence (DNA): TGTGCCTGGAGTACAGGGGGTTATGGCTACACCTTC.

On this clone: The sample contains more than one DNA sequence encoding this CDR3. The chain recombines TRBV19 with TRBJ2-2; maybe TRBD1 (5 bases). Germline values: CDR1 LNHDA, CDR2 SQIVND (reference sequence). The CDR3 totals 13 residues. The V end was cut by 6 bases, the J end by 2 bases, with 7 bases between. CDR3 amino acids: CASSDRNTGELFF. The CDR3 coding sequence is TGTGCCAGTAGCGACAGAAACACCGGGGAGCTGTTTTTT.

The J gene is TRBJ1-2, the V gene TRBV24-1; D ambiguous. This CDR3 has 13 amino acids. Trimming left V 7 bases short and J 1 base short, with 9 bases between. Germline V CDR1 and CDR2: KGHDR, SFDVKD. The DNA for the CDR3 is TGTGCCACCAGGTTGGGCCGTAACTATGGCTACACCTTC. Protein: CATRLGRNYGYTF.

This chain joins TRBV10-3 and TRBJ2-7; D may be TRBD1 (6 bases). The V gene lost 0 bases and the J gene lost 5 bases, with 11 bases spanning the gap. CDR1 and CDR2 (germline): ENHRY, SYGVKD. This CDR3 is 14 amino acids long. The CDR3 nucleotides read TGTGCCATCAGTGAGTCTGGACAGAGGGACGAGCAGTACTTC. This codes for CAISESGQRDEQYF.

The table lists this clone with a few counts. V usage is TRBV29-1 and J usage is TRBJ1-3, with a weak D call TRBD1 (6 bases). This CDR3 is 14 amino acids long. V was shortened by 4 bases and J by 5 bases, with 15 bases between the two germline ends. CDR1 is SQVTM, CDR2 ANQGSEA, per germline. DNA for the CDR3: TGCAGCGTTGCCCCGGACAGCTACCGAAACACCATATATTTT. This translates into CSVAPDSYRNTIYF.

This chain joins TRBV13 and TRBJ1-1; maybe TRBD1 (6 bases). The germline gives CDR1 PRHDT, CDR2 FYEKMQ (reference sequence). This CDR3 comprises 12 residues. Trimming took off 10 bases at V and 4 bases at J, with 13 bases between the two ends. The CDR3 DNA follows: TGTGCCACCTCAGAGGGGGGCACTGAAGCTTTCTTT. It yields the protein CATSEGGTEAFF.

The rearrangement links TRBV5-1 to TRBJ1-4, with D maybe TRBD1 (5 bases). The CDR3 runs 15 residues. Per germline, CDR1 SGHRS and CDR2 YFSETQ. With 0 bases removed from V and 3 bases from J, the gap between germline ends came to 9 bases. Here the CDR3 DNA reads TGCGCCAGCAGCTTGGAGAGGGGTCCTAATGAAAAACTGTTTTTT. This codes for CASSLERGPNEKLFF.

The table lists this clone with a few counts. This chain connects TRBV12-3 or TRBV12-4 to TRBJ2-1; D is undetermined. The length of the CDR3 is 12 residues. V was pared by 3 bases and J by 10 bases, with 10 bases between. CDR3 nucleotides: TGTGCCAGCAGTTTCGGACCAAGGGAGCAGTTCTTC. It specifies CASSFGPREQFF.

Here the CDR3 reads CAISESSNTLRNEQFF. CDR3 nucleotides: TGTGCCATCAGTGAGTCGTCCAACACCCTTAGGAATGAGCAGTTCTTC. The gene calls are TRBV10-3 and TRBJ2-1; D unresolved. The ends were cut back, 0 bases at V and 7 bases at J, with 16 bases in the middle. The CDR3 is made up of 16 amino acids. CDR1 and CDR2 from the germline V gene are ENHRY and SYGVKD.

V is TRBV19 and J is TRBJ2-7, with D perhaps matching TRBD2 (6 bases). This CDR3 spans 13 amino acids. Germline assignment: CDR1 LNHDA and CDR2 SQIVND (reference sequence). The V gene lost 5 bases and the J gene lost 7 bases, with 15 bases spanning the gap. The CDR3 DNA is TGTGCCAGTAGTCCTCGACTTGGGAGGGAGCAGTACTTC. Translation: CASSPRLGREQYF. The whole variable domain, remainder taken from reference TRBV19 and TRBJ2-7, is DGGITQSPKYLFRKEGQNVTLSCEQNLNHDAMYWYRQDPGQGLRLIYYSQIVNDFQKGDIAEGYSVSREKKESFPLTVTSAQKNPTAFYLCASSPRLGREQYFGPGTRLTVT.

The genes are TRBV5-1 and TRBJ2-2; D unclear. Germline CDR1 SGHRS, CDR2 YFSETQ. V was clipped by 0 bases and J by 1 base, with 4 bases between them. CDR3 length: 14 amino acids. Here the CDR3 reads CASSLGQNTGELFF. The CDR3 region has the DNA TGCGCCAGCAGCTTGGGACAGAACACCGGGGAGCTGTTTTTT.

The rearrangement joins TRBV7-9 to TRBJ2-7; D not certain. This CDR3 has 13 residues. Looked up from germline, CDR1 is SEHNR and CDR2 is FQNEAQ (reference sequence). V lost 4 bases and J lost 1, with 8 bases in between. The CDR3 sequence: CASSSSGSYEQYF. In DNA, the CDR3 is TGTGCCAGCAGCTCATCAGGTTCCTACGAGCAGTACTTC.

This rearrangement joins TRBV7-2 to TRBJ2-7; 11 bases are a match to TRBD2. This CDR3 has 16 residues. V lost 1 base, J lost 0 bases, and 2 bases stayed unmatched. Looked up from germline, CDR1 is SGHTA and CDR2 is FQGNSA. This CDR3 is CASSLVSGGDSYEQYF. DNA of the CDR3: TGTGCCAGCAGCTTAGTTAGCGGGGGGGACTCCTACGAGCAGTACTTC.

This chain connects TRBV30 to TRBJ1-5; 7 nucleotides match TRBD1. Germline trimming cut 2 bases from V and 6 bases from J; bases unmatched to any gene: 4. There are 13 residues in the CDR3. CDR1 is GTSNPN, CDR2 SVGIG, per germline (reference sequence). The CDR3 here is CAWSTQGVQPQHF. The CDR3 coding sequence is TGTGCCTGGAGTACGCAGGGGGTTCAGCCCCAGCATTTT.

The chain carries TRBV6-1 and TRBJ1-6; 8 nucleotides match TRBD1. The V and J ends lost 4 bases and 7 bases, in that order; junction bases with no gene match: 15. Germline lookup yields CDR1 MNHNS and CDR2 SASEGT. This CDR3 contains 18 residues. DNA of the CDR3: TGTGCCAGCAGTGCACAGGTGGCCAGGGGGCATCAGAATTCACCCCTCCACTTT. Protein sequence: CASSAQVARGHQNSPLHF.

This chain connects TRBV10-3 to TRBJ1-1; 10 nucleotides agree with TRBD1. The CDR3 has 16 residues. In germline, CDR1 is ENHRY, CDR2 SYGVKD. Trimming cost V 2 bases and J 0 bases; bases outside gene matches: 3. The DNA for the CDR3 is TGTGCCATCAGTGAGAAGACAGGGGGCATGAACACTGAAGCTTTCTTT. Protein sequence: CAISEKTGGMNTEAFF.

The chain recombines TRBV27 with TRBJ2-7, with 7 nucleotides matching TRBD2. J gave up 6 bases and V 6 bases, and 14 bases lay outside the gene matches. Germline loops: CDR1 MNHEY, CDR2 SMNVEV (reference sequence). The CDR3 consists of 15 residues. CDR3 sequence reads: CASSLWSGGNTEQYF. CDR3 DNA sequence: TGTGCCAGCAGCCTCTGGTCGGGAGGCAATACCGAGCAGTACTTC.

V usage is TRBV28 and J usage is TRBJ2-7; no clear D. CDR3 size: 11 residues. The germline V and J ends were trimmed by 4 bases and 7 bases, with 8 bases remaining between them. Germline V gene lookup returns CDR1 MDHEN and CDR2 SYDVKM. CDR3 protein: CASSSQEEQYF. The CDR3 nucleotides read TGTGCCAGCAGTTCTCAAGAGGAGCAGTACTTC.

The CDR3, as DNA: TGCGCCAGCAGCCAAGATGGGGCATACAATGAGCAGTTCTTC. Encoded protein: CASSQDGAYNEQFF. V and J are TRBV4-3 and TRBJ2-1; possible D gene TRBD1, 5 bases. The CDR3 has 14 residues. The germline V and J ends were trimmed by 0 bases and 4 bases, with 7 bases remaining between them. Per the germline V gene, CDR1 is LGHNA and CDR2 is YSLEER.

The genes are TRBV5-1 and TRBJ2-1; 9 bases align to TRBD1. CDR3 length: 14 residues. CDR1 and CDR2 (germline): SGHRS, YFSETQ. V shed 4 bases and J 7 bases; nucleotides not matched to a gene: 6. This CDR3 is CASSRDRAPNEQFF. The CDR3 DNA is TGCGCCAGCAGCCGGGACAGGGCCCCGAATGAGCAGTTCTTC.

This chain connects TRBV3-1 (or the pseudogene TRBV3-2) to TRBJ1-5, with TRBD1 matching 8 bases. V lost 2 bases and J lost 2; bases outside the gene matches: 2. The CDR3 has 15 amino acids. Looked up from germline, CDR1 is LGHDT and CDR2 is YNNKEL (reference sequence). The CDR3 reads CASSQSDRGNQPQHF. CDR3 nucleotide sequence: TGTGCCAGCAGCCAATCGGACAGGGGCAATCAGCCCCAGCATTTT.

The chain joins TRBV11-2 to TRBJ2-7, with TRBD1 identical over 8 bases. The V segment lost 5 bases and the J segment 2 bases; nucleotides outside the gene matches: 8. CDR1 is SGHAT and CDR2 is FQNNGV in the germline V gene. This CDR3 contains 15 residues. CDR3 nucleotide sequence: TGTGCCAGCAGCCCCGGGGCAGGGGGCACCTACGAGCAGTACTTC. It yields the protein CASSPGAGGTYEQYF.